This T cell receptor (beta chain) was recovered during a study of CD8 T cells in Susac syndrome. RNA totalling roughly 0.45 to 1 ug underwent reverse transcription with random hexamers. TCRdb recomputed calls from the immunoSEQ multiplex PCR reads with MiXCR, one row per CDR3 protein. The sample has roughly 200,000 distinct CDR3 sequences; roughly nine tenths are singletons. The CDR3 runs 14 residues. Germline V gives CDR1 LNHDA, CDR2 SQIVND (reference sequence). The ends were cut back, 5 bases at V and 0 bases at J, with 10 bases in the middle. This chain uses TRBV19 with TRBJ1-1; D remains ambiguous. This clonotype was sampled from a human donor with Susac syndrome. The sequencing input was CD4+ T cells from PBMCs. In DNA form, the CDR3 reads TGTGCCAGTAGTTCGGACCGAGTGAACACTGAAGCTTTCTTT. This sequence encodes CASSSDRVNTEAFF.